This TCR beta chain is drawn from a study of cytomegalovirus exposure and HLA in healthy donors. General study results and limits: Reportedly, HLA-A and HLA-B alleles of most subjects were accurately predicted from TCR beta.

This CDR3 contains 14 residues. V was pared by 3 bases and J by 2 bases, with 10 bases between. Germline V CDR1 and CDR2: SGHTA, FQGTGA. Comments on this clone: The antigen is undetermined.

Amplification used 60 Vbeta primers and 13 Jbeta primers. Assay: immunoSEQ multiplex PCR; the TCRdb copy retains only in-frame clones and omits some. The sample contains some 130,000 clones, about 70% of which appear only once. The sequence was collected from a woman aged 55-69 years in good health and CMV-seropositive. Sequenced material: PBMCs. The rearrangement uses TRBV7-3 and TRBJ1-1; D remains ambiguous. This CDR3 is CASSLGGPNTEAFF. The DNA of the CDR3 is TGTGCCAGCAGCTTGGGAGGGCCTAACACTGAAGCTTTCTTT.